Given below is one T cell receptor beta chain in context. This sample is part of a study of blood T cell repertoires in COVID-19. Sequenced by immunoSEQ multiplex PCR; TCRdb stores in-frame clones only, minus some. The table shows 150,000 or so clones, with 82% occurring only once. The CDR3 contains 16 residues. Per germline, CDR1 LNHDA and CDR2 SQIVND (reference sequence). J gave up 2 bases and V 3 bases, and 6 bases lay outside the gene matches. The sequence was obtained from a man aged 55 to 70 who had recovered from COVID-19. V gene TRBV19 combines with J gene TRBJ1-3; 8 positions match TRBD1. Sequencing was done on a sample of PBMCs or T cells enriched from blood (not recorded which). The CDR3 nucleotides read TGTGCCAGTAGTATCTCCCAGGGGGCTGCTGGAAACACCATATATTTT. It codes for CASSISQGAAGNTIYF.